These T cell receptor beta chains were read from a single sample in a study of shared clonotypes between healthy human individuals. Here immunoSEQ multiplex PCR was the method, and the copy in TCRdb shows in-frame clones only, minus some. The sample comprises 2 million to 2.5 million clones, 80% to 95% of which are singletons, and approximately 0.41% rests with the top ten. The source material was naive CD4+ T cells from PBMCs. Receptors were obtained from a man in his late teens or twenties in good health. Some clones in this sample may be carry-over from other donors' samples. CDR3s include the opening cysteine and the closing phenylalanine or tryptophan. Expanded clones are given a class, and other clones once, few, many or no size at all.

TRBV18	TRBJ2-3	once	CASSPGLAGGVSTDTQYF
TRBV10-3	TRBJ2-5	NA	CAISSEGLETQYF
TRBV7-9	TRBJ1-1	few	CASSAQMNTEAFF
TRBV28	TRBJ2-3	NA	CASSLRGGANPQYF
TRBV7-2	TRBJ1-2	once	CASSLSMTGGFGYTF
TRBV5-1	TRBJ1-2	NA	CASSPGGGLYGYTF
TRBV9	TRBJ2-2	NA	CASSVAGGGGELFF
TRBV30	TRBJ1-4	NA	CAWSVSERKAGGYATNEKLFF
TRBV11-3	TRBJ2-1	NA	CASSLHGGSSYNEQFF
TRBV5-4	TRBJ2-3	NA	CASSEGLAGPQADTQYF
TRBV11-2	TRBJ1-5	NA	CASSPDLGVPTPQHF
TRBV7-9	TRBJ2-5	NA	CASSSDRLQETQYF
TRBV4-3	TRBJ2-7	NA	CASSQGLAGHSYEQYF
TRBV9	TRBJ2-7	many	CASSVAAQGAPYEQYF
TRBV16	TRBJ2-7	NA	CASSQEGLAGSREQYF
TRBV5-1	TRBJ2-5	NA	CASSLAGDQETQYF
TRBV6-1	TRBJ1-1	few	CASSERDGGTQRAFF
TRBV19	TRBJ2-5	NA	CASTSGAVETQYF
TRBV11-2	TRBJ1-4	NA	CASSWEGAREKLFF
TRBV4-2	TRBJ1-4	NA	CASSQEREKLFF
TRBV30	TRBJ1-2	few	CAWGRRGGYTF
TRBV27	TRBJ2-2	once	CASSWGRRGPGELFF
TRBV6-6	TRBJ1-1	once	CASSRLGAYTEAFF
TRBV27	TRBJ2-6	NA	CASSFQGDGANVLTF